This T cell receptor beta chain was identified during a study of T-cell memory formation after mild COVID-19. This clonotype was seen a few times. No antigen is known for it. Study observations and caveats: Clones that contracted clustered mainly in CM and EM if CD4+ and in EMRA if CD8+. Contracting clones from day 15 to 85 had balanced CD4/CD8; later expanders favoured CD4+.

Constant-segment primers and 5'RACE yielded cDNA libraries for TCR alpha and TCR beta, each carrying sample barcodes and UMIs. TCRdb processed the 5' RACE reads anew with MiXCR; each CDR3 protein has one entry. The repertoire holds about 270,000 distinct CDR3 sequences, with approximately 15% as singletons. V was trimmed by 0 bases and J by 0 bases, leaving 2 bases between them. The germline V gene encodes CDR1 SGHAT and CDR2 FQNNGV. This CDR3 has 13 amino acids. Material for sequencing was PBMCs or a T cell subset sorted from them (not recorded which). The TCR sequence derives from an adult woman who had mild COVID-19 (a few samples of this study predate the infection). Cell type and time point are not known. This chain links TRBV11-2 with TRBJ1-1; D is unclear. This chain's CDR3 is CASSLDLNTEAFF. In nucleotides, the CDR3 is TGTGCCAGCAGCTTAGATCTGAACACTGAAGCTTTCTTT.